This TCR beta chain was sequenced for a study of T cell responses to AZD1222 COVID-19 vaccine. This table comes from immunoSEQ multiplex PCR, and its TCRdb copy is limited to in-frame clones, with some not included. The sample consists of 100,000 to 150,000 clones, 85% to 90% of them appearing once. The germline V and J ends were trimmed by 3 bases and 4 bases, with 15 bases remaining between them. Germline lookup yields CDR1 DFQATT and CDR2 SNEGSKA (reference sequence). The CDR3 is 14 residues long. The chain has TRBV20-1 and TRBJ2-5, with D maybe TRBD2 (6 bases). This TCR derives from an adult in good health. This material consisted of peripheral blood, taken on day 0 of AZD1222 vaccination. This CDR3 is CSASGGDGGETQYF. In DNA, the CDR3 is TGCAGTGCTAGTGGAGGGGATGGGGGAGAGACCCAGTACTTC.